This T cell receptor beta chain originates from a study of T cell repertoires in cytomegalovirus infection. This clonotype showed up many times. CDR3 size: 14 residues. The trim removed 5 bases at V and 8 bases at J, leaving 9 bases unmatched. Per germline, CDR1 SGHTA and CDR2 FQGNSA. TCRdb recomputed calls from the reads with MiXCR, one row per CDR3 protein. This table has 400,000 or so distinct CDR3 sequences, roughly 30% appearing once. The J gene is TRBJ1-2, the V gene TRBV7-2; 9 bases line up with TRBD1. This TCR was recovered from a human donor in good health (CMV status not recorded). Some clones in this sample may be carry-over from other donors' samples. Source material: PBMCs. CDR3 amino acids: CASSPPGTGNGYTF. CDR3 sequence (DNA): TGTGCCAGCAGCCCACCCGGGACAGGGAACGGCTACACCTTC.